The 24 T cell receptor beta chains below come from one sample, sequenced in a study of CD4+ T cells in melanoma. Here immunoSEQ multiplex PCR was the method, and the copy in TCRdb shows in-frame clones only, minus some. The sample yields around 6,600 clones, about three fifths seen once. Source material: cells from a culture (not recorded whether cultured in vitro). All receptors derive from a human donor with melanoma.

The table lists this clone with a few counts. The genes are TRBV4-1 and TRBJ1-5; D is ambiguous. V lost 1 base and J lost 0, with 10 bases in between. The CDR3 extends over 16 amino acids. Per germline, CDR1 MGHRA and CDR2 YSYEKL. CDR3 region: CASSQVWGISNQPQHF. The DNA of the CDR3 is TGCGCCAGCAGCCAAGTATGGGGAATTAGCAATCAGCCCCAGCATTTT.

This clone is labeled as medium-sized. CDR3 DNA: TGTGCCAGTAGTCAGACTAGCGGGGCAGATACGCAGTATTTT. It is translated as CASSQTSGADTQYF. This sequence joins TRBV19 and TRBJ2-3; 11 bases are shared with TRBD2. This CDR3 region has 14 residues. V was clipped by 5 bases and J by 4 bases; unmatched bases: 2. Germline assignment: CDR1 LNHDA and CDR2 SQIVND (reference sequence).

This chain uses TRBV6-2 or TRBV6-3 with TRBJ1-5; the D gene is possibly TRBD1 (5 bases). CDR3 length: 13 residues. V was clipped by 4 bases and J by 6 bases, with 10 bases between them. Germline values: CDR1 MNHEY, CDR2 SVGEGT. The CDR3 DNA reads TGTGCCAGCAGTTTCGGGGGGAGTCAGCCCCAGCATTTT. It codes for CASSFGGSQPQHF.

The chain recombines TRBV7-8 with TRBJ2-3; D unresolved. Germline lookup yields CDR1 SGHVS and CDR2 FQNEAQ. V was pared by 7 bases and J by 0 bases, with 5 bases between. This CDR3 has 12 residues. The CDR3 here is CASTGSTDTQYF. In DNA, the CDR3 is TGTGCCAGCACCGGGAGCACAGATACGCAGTATTTT.

This clone appeared a few times. V usage is TRBV5-1 and J usage is TRBJ1-1, with D uncertain. The CDR3 consists of 13 residues. The germline V gene has CDR1 SGHRS and CDR2 YFSETQ. Trimming stripped 2 bases from V and 3 bases from J, with 8 bases between. The CDR3 spells CASSFKGDTEAFF. Here the CDR3 DNA reads TGCGCCAGCAGCTTCAAGGGTGACACTGAAGCTTTCTTT.

Here the CDR3 reads CASTETSSYNEQFF. DNA of the CDR3: TGTGCCAGCACCGAAACCTCCTCCTACAATGAGCAGTTCTTC. This chain uses TRBV9 with TRBJ2-1; D remains unclear. CDR1 SGDLS and CDR2 YYNGEE come from the germline V gene. V was pared by 6 bases and J by 0 bases, with 10 bases between. CDR3 length equals 14 residues.

This clone is deemed medium-sized (0.01 to 0.1%). The same CDR3 arises from other DNA sequences in this sample as well. The J gene is TRBJ2-2, the V gene TRBV10-3, with 8 bases fitting TRBD1. The CDR3 is 14 amino acids. V lost 6 bases and J lost 5; bases outside the gene matches: 5. Per germline, CDR1 ENHRY and CDR2 SYGVKD. The CDR3 sequence: CAIRRQGATGELFF. The CDR3 bases are TGTGCCATCAGGCGCCAGGGGGCAACCGGGGAGCTGTTTTTT.

The chain is built from TRBV30 and TRBJ1-2, with TRBD1 as a possible D gene (5 bases). With 2 bases removed from V and 0 bases from J, the gap between germline ends came to 13 bases. CDR1 and CDR2 (germline): GTSNPN, SVGIG (reference sequence). The length of the CDR3 is 15 residues. CDR3 sequence reads: CAWSRGLRTNYGYTF. CDR3 nucleotide sequence: TGTGCCTGGAGTAGGGGCCTACGGACTAACTATGGCTACACCTTC.

This clone has a handful of counts. The gene calls are TRBV29-1 and TRBJ2-2, with D possibly matching TRBD1 (6 bases). Germline V gene lookup returns CDR1 SQVTM and CDR2 ANQGSEA. Trimming pared 5 bases from V and 1 base from J, leaving 11 bases between. The CDR3 sequence is 14 residues long. The CDR3 here is CSVSGTLNTGELFF. CDR3 bases: TGCAGCGTTTCCGGGACATTGAACACCGGGGAGCTGTTTTTT.

This clone is judged medium-sized (0.01 to 0.1%). V gene TRBV9 combines with J gene TRBJ1-5; D remains ambiguous. The V end was cut by 4 bases, the J end by 6 bases, with 23 bases between. The CDR3 extends over 17 amino acids. CDR1 and CDR2 from the germline V gene are SGDLS and YYNGEE. The DNA of the CDR3 is TGTGCCAGCAGCCCCCCGTCCCCAGACAAGATAAGTCAGCCCCAGCATTTT. Translation: CASSPPSPDKISQPQHF.

This clone is classed as medium-sized. The rearrangement links TRBV6-5 to TRBJ2-5; tentatively, D is TRBD2 (6 bases). The CDR3 sequence is 15 residues long. V was cut by 5 bases and J by 5 bases, with 18 bases left in between. The germline CDR1 and CDR2 sequences are MNHEY and SVGAGI. The CDR3 region has the DNA TGTGCCAGCAGTCTTACAGGCGCCCGGGGGGAGACCCAGTACTTC. Protein sequence: CASSLTGARGETQYF.

The V call is TRBV18, the J call TRBJ1-2; D may be TRBD1 (6 bases). Per the germline V gene, CDR1 is KGHSH and CDR2 is LQKENI. V dropped 5 bases and J dropped 2 bases, with 9 bases sitting between them. The length of the CDR3 is 13 residues. CDR3: CASSDGGNYGYTF. As DNA, the CDR3 is TGTGCCAGCTCAGACGGGGGCAACTATGGCTACACCTTC.

This clone appeared a single time. This chain links TRBV5-1 with TRBJ1-3; D is unclear. The ends were cut back, 4 bases at V and 0 bases at J, with 8 bases in the middle. Germline CDR1 and CDR2: SGHRS and YFSETQ. The CDR3 consists of 14 residues. This CDR3 reads CASSGSDSGNTIYF. CDR3 sequence (DNA): TGCGCCAGCAGCGGGTCGGACTCTGGAAACACCATATATTTT.

The J gene is TRBJ2-7, the V gene TRBV28, with 10 bases that match TRBD2. Germline V gene data show CDR1 as MDHEN and CDR2 as SYDVKM. V was clipped by 5 bases and J by 2 bases; unmatched bases: 9. The CDR3 is made up of 16 amino acids. The CDR3 here is CASSDETSGRPYEQYF. CDR3 sequence (DNA): TGTGCCAGCAGTGATGAGACTAGCGGGCGACCCTACGAGCAGTACTTC. The full variable domain, with the rest looked up from reference TRBV28 and TRBJ2-7, is DVKVTQSSRYLVKRTGEKVFLECVQDMDHENMFWYRQDPGLGLRLIYFSYDVKMKEKGDIPEGYSVSREKKERFSLILESASTNQTSMYLCASSDETSGRPYEQYFGPGTRLTVT.

DNA for the CDR3: TGTGCCAGCAGCCTTGGGGATACGCAGTATTTT. Translating gives CASSLGDTQYF. This sequence joins TRBV3-1 (or the pseudogene TRBV3-2) and TRBJ2-3, with no clear D. This CDR3 is 11 amino acids long. The germline V gene has CDR1 LGHDT and CDR2 YNNKEL (reference sequence). V lost 4 bases, J lost 6 bases, and 5 bases lay in between.

The CDR3 nucleotides read TGTGCCAGTAACGACCGTTATGGGGCAGGAAATGAGCAGTTCTTC. Protein sequence: CASNDRYGAGNEQFF. V gene TRBV19 combines with J gene TRBJ2-1; possible D gene TRBD1, 5 bases. From germline, CDR1 is LNHDA and CDR2 SQIVND (reference sequence). The CDR3 covers 15 residues. V lost 7 bases and J 7 bases, leaving 20 bases between the germline ends.

The genes are TRBV19 and TRBJ2-2; TRBD1 matches 7 bases. Trimming at V came to 6 bases and at J to 2 bases, leaving 9 bases not matched to a gene. This CDR3 region has 16 residues. Germline values: CDR1 LNHDA, CDR2 SQIVND (reference sequence). This CDR3 reads CASSPTGPSNTGELFF. Written as DNA, the CDR3 is TGTGCCAGTAGCCCGACAGGGCCGAGTAACACCGGGGAGCTGTTTTTT.

The gene calls are TRBV2 and TRBJ1-2; perhaps TRBD1 as D (5 bases). Germline CDR1 reads SNHLY; CDR2 reads FYNNEI. The CDR3 has 14 amino acids. Trimming removed 3 bases at V and 2 bases at J, with 10 bases between. The CDR3 nucleotides read TGTGCCAGCAGTGAGGGACGGTGGAACTATGGCTACACCTTC. Encoded protein: CASSEGRWNYGYTF.

The genes are TRBV13 and TRBJ1-2; TRBD1 agrees at 7 bases. Germline V gives CDR1 PRHDT, CDR2 FYEKMQ (reference sequence). V dropped 5 bases and J dropped 2; count of bases not matched to a gene: 8. The CDR3 runs to 15 residues. CDR3 coding DNA: TGTGCCAGCAGCGCCGGACAGGTCGAGAACTATGGCTACACCTTC. It translates to CASSAGQVENYGYTF.

This clone was seen once. This chain joins TRBV5-1 and TRBJ1-4; D remains ambiguous. In germline, CDR1 is SGHRS, CDR2 YFSETQ. The CDR3 contains 15 residues. The V end lost 1 base, the J end lost 4 bases, and 11 bases lay between the germline ends. Here the CDR3 reads CASSLYPASNEKLFF. The CDR3 DNA sequence: TGCGCCAGCAGCTTGTACCCGGCCAGTAATGAAAAACTGTTTTTT.

This chain joins TRBV6-1 and TRBJ2-2; D is undetermined. This CDR3 has 15 residues. In germline, CDR1 is MNHNS, CDR2 SASEGT. V was trimmed by 1 base and J by 4 bases, leaving 10 bases between them. CDR3 nucleotide sequence: TGTGCCAGCAGTGAAGGAAGGGTATTCACCGGGGAGCTGTTTTTT. Protein sequence: CASSEGRVFTGELFF.

This chain joins TRBV25-1 and TRBJ2-5, with D possibly TRBD2 on 6 matching bases. Deletions cut 3 bases from V and 5 bases from J, with 16 bases between. CDR1 is MGHDK and CDR2 is SYGVNS in the germline V gene. The CDR3 length is 15 residues. The CDR3 nucleotides are TGTGCCAGCAGTGATCCGGCTAGCGCAGGGGAGACCCAGTACTTC. It encodes CASSDPASAGETQYF. The full variable domain, with the rest looked up from reference TRBV25-1 and TRBJ2-5, is EADIYQTPRYLVIGTGKKITLECSQTMGHDKMYWYQQDPGMELHLIHYSYGVNSTEKGDLSSESTVSRIRTEHFPLTLESARPSHTSQYLCASSDPASAGETQYFGPGTRLLVL.

In DNA, the CDR3 is TGTGCCACCGCATTCTGGGGGGGTGCCGAAAAACTGTTTTTT. Protein: CATAFWGGAEKLFF. The chain recombines TRBV19 with TRBJ1-4; tentative D call: TRBD1 (5 bases). CDR1 LNHDA and CDR2 SQIVND come from the germline V gene (reference sequence). Trimming left V 10 bases short and J 8 bases short, with 20 bases between. This CDR3 spans 14 amino acids.

The chain employs TRBV5-1 and TRBJ1-2; no firm D call. The CDR3 has 13 amino acids. Germline V gene data show CDR1 as SGHRS and CDR2 as YFSETQ. Trimming removed 4 bases from V and 4 bases from J, with 11 bases in between. The CDR3 loop is CASSVGFTYGYTF. CDR3 DNA: TGCGCCAGCAGCGTCGGTTTTACCTATGGCTACACCTTC.